The clone carrying this TCR beta chain was seen just once. The CDR3 has 14 amino acids. Germline loops: CDR1 SGHDT, CDR2 YYEEEE. Trimming took 0 bases from V and 4 from J, leaving 8 bases between them. The data belong to a study of control samples from healthy donors and cancer patients. Measured with immunoSEQ multiplex PCR; TCRdb has only the in-frame clones, and not every one. The table shows some 130,000 clones, with 80% to 95% occurring only once. The sequence was obtained from a woman in her forties or fifties in good health. The sequenced material came from blood. The chain joins TRBV5-6 to TRBJ2-4, with D uncertain. The CDR3 region has the DNA TGTGCCAGCAGCTTGGGGGCAGCAAAAAACATTCAGTACTTC. This encodes CASSLGAAKNIQYF.